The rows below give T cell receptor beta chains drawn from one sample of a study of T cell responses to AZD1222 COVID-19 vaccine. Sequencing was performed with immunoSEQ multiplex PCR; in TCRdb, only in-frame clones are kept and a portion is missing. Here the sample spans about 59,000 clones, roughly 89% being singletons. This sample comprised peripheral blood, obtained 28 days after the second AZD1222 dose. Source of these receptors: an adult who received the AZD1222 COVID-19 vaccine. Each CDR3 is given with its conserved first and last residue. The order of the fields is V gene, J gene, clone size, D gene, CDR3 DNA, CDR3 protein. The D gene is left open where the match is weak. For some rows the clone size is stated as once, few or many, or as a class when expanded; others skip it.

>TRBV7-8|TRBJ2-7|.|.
TGTGCCAGCAGCTTAGAACCGTGGGCAGAGCCCCCCATTGGGCAGTACTTC
CASSLEPWAEPPIGQYF
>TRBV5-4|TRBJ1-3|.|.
TGTGCCAGCAGCCACCGATCTTATGGAAACACCATATATTTT
CASSHRSYGNTIYF
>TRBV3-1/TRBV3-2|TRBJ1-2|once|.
TGTGCCAGCAGCCCCGAGACGGAGTTAACCTTC
CASSPETELTF
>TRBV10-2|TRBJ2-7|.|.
TGCGCCAGCAGAGACAGATTCCCCTACGAGCAGTACTTC
CASRDRFPYEQYF
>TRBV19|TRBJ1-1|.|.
TGTGCCAGTCTGTGGAACACTGAAGCTTTCTTT
CASLWNTEAFF
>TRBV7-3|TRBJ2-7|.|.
TGTGCCAGCAGGAACAGGATAAATCTCTCCTACGAGCAGTACTTC
CASRNRINLSYEQYF
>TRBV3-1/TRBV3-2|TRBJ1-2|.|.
TGTGCCAGCAGCCATGAGACCTATGGCTACACCTTC
CASSHETYGYTF
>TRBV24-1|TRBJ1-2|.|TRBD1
TGTGCCACCAGTCCAGGGGGCGCATATGGCTACACCTTC
CATSPGGAYGYTF
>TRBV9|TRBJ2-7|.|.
TGTGCCAGCAGCGTCGGATTAGGCCCCACCTACGAGCAGTACTTC
CASSVGLGPTYEQYF
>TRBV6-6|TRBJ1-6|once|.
TGTGCCAGCAGCCCCTCGCCGTCGAGCTCACCCCTCCACTTT
CASSPSPSSSPLHF
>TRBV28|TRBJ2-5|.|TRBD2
TGTGCCAGCAGTTTGTTGCTCGCGGGGGGGCATCTGCGGGAGACCCAGTACTTC
CASSLLLAGGHLRETQYF
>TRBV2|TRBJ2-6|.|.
TGTGCCAGCAGCTTGTCAGCAGGGGTAGGGGCCAACGTCCTGACTTTC
CASSLSAGVGANVLTF
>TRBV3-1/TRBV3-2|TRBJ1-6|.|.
TGTGCCAGCAGCCAAGGACAGGTTCTGGGAAATTCACCCCTCCACTTT
CASSQGQVLGNSPLHF
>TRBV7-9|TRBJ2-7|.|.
TGTGCCAGCAGCTTGGCCCGTGGGGGGACCTACGAGCAGTACTTC
CASSLARGGTYEQYF
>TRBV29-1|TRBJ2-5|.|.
TGCAGCGTTGCGGCAGTCGGAGAGACCCAGTACTTC
CSVAAVGETQYF
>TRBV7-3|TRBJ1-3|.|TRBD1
TGTGCCAGCAGCGCCGGACAGGGGGGATTTGGAAACACCATATATTTT
CASSAGQGGFGNTIYF
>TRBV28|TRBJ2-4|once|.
TGTGCCAGCAGTTTATCGGTGGGAGACATTCAGTACTTC
CASSLSVGDIQYF
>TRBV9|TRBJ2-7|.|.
TGTGCCAGCAGCGTAGGACAATCCTACGAGCAGTACTTC
CASSVGQSYEQYF
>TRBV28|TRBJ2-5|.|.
TGTGCCAGCAGGACGCAGGGCGGAGGGGAGACCCAGTACTTC
CASRTQGGGETQYF
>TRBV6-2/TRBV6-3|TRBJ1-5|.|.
TGTGCCAGCAGCCGTGGAAAGAATGGCAATCAGCCCCAGCATTTT
CASSRGKNGNQPQHF
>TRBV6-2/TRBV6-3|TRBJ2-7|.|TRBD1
TGTGCCAGCAGTTACTGGGGACAGGGAATAAACTCCTACGAGCAGTACTTC
CASSYWGQGINSYEQYF
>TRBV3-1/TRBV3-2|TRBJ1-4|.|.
TGTGCCAGCAGCCAAGGCCACCGGGACTCATGTAATGAAAAACTGTTTTTT
CASSQGHRDSCNEKLFF
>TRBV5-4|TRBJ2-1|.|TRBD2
TGTGCCAGCAGCTTGGGACTAGCGGGAGGTGAGCAGTTCTTC
CASSLGLAGGEQFF
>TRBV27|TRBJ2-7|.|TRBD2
TGTGCCAGCCACGCTAGCGGACACTACGAGCAGTACTTC
CASHASGHYEQYF
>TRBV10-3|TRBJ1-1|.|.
TGTGCCATCAGCGAAATTTCCGACATCATCCTTAACACTGAAGCTTTCTTT
CAISEISDIILNTEAFF
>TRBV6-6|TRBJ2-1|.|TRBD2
TGTGCCAGCAGTGGGAGACTAGCGGGAGGGCACAATGAGCAGTTCTTC
CASSGRLAGGHNEQFF
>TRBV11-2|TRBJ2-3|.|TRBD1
TGTGCCAGCTCGGGGGACAGGGGCACAGATACGCAGTATTTT
CASSGDRGTDTQYF
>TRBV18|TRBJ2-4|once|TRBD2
TGTGCCAGCTCACCACTAGCGGGAGACCCCAAAAACATTCAGTACTTC
CASSPLAGDPKNIQYF
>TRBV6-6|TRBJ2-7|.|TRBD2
TGTGCCAGCAGTCGTTTTCACCAGACTAGCGGGAGAAACGAGCAGTACTTC
CASSRFHQTSGRNEQYF
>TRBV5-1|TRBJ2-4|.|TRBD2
TGCGCCAGCAGCCCCAACCCCGAAGGACTAGCGGACATAGCCAAAAACATTCAGTACTTC
CASSPNPEGLADIAKNIQYF
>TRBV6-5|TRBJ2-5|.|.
TGTGCCAGCAGTTACTCGTCGCTTCGGGGGGAGACCCAGTACTTC
CASSYSSLRGETQYF
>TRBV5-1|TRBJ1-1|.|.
TGCGCCAGCAGTAGAACAGGGACAACTGAAGCTTTCTTT
CASSRTGTTEAFF
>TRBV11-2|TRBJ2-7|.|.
TGTGCCAGCAGCCCTTCGTCAGGCTACGAGCAGTACTTC
CASSPSSGYEQYF
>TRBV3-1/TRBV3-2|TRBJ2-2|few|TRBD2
TGTGCCAGCAGCCAAACTAGCGGGAGGACGAACACCGGGGAGCTGTTTTTT
CASSQTSGRTNTGELFF
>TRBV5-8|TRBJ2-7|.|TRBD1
TGTGCCAGCAGCCCCGGGACAGGAGATCGGGACCCTTCCTACGAGCAGTACTTC
CASSPGTGDRDPSYEQYF
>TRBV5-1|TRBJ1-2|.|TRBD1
TGCGCCAGCAGCAAGACAGGGGTAGGGTATGGCTACACCTTC
CASSKTGVGYGYTF